This T cell receptor (beta chain) is from a study of blood T cells in healthy people across ages. A second PCR, run for roughly 7 to 12 cycles, used a sample-barcoded 5' primer plus a J-beta primer mix. Every cDNA molecule bore a tag from a template-switch adaptor containing 12 random nucleotides. MiXCR, run by TCRdb on the 5' RACE reads, gives a single entry per CDR3 protein. The repertoire has 250,000 to 300,000 distinct CDR3 sequences, 25% to 30% of them found once; the top ten carry over 25%. The sample consisted of blood. This TCR was recovered from a woman between 65 and 79 years old in good health.

DNA for the CDR3: TGCAGCTCTCGGCGAGGGAACACTGAAGCTTTCTTT. This codes for CSSRRGNTEAFF. This rearrangement joins TRBV29-1 to TRBJ1-1; D is undetermined. V lost 8 bases to trimming and J lost 1 base, with 11 bases between them. Germline V gives CDR1 SQVTM, CDR2 ANQGSEA. The CDR3 is made up of 12 amino acids. The full variable domain, completed using reference TRBV29-1 and TRBJ1-1, is SAVISQKPSRDICQRGTSLTIQCQVDSQVTMMFWYRQQPGQSLTLIATANQGSEATYESGFVIDKFPISRPNLTFSTLTVSNMSPEDSSIYLCSSRRGNTEAFFGQGTRLTVV.